This T cell receptor beta chain emerged from a study of early T cells in non-severe SARS-CoV-2 infection. The overall study: It was bulk RNA from unsorted whole blood that was sequenced, and the chains were unpaired.

Individual cDNA molecules were tagged with unique molecular identifiers. TCRdb re-analysed the 5' RACE reads in MiXCR, keeping a single row per CDR3 protein. Here the sample spans approximately 64,000 distinct CDR3 sequences, about 19% being singletons. Germline CDR1 reads KGHDR; CDR2 reads SFDVKD. The CDR3 is 16 amino acids. This clonotype was seen a few times. At one end the junction does not follow the germline gene, possibly because of a read error. The receptor was isolated from an adult who was a healthcare worker with PCR-confirmed SARS-CoV-2 infection or an uninfected control (not recorded which). Specimen: whole blood, collected at baseline. The chain employs TRBV24-1 and TRBJ2-3; the match to TRBD2 covers 9 bases. The CDR3 sequence is CATSDSGLAGTDTQYF. CDR3 bases: TGTGCCACCAGTGATTCGGGACTAGCCGGCACGGATACGCAGTATTTT.